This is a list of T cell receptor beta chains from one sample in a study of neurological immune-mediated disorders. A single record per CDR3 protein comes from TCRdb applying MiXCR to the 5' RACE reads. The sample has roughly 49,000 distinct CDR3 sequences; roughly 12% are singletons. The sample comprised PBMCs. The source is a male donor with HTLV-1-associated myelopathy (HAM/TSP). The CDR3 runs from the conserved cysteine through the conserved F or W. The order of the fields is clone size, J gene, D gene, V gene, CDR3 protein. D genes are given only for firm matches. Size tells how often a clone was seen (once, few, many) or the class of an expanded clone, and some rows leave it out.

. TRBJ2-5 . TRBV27 CASSRSTIETQYF
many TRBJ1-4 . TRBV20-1 CSATTSWEGKLFF
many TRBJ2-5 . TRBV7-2 CASRPDSGTQYF
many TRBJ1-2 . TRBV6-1 CASSEQTGGIYGYTF
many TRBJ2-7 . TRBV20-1 CSACRVGTYEQYF
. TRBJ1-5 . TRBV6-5 CASSTGLHQPQHF
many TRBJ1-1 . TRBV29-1 CSVSDGEYTEAFF
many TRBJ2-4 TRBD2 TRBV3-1 CASSQSSGGAAKNIQYF
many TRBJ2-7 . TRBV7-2 CASSSPTYEQYF
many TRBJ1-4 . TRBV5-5 CASSLGTSEKLFF
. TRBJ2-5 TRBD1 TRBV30 CAWNAGTGISGQETQYF
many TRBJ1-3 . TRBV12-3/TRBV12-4 CASSFGTGNTIYF
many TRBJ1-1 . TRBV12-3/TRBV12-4 CASSTRDFEAFF
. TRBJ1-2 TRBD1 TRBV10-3 CASSTGGPYGYTF
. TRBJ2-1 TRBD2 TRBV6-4 CASSDFPGLEQFF
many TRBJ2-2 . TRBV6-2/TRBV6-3 CASSTGNTGELFF
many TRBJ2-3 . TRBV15 CATSRGDTDTQYF
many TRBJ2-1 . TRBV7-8 CASSEKDNEQFF
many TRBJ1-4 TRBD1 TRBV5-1 CASSLQGASEKLFF
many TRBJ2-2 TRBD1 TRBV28 CASRLNRGMVSTGELFF
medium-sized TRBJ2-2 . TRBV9 CASSVGTMTGELFF
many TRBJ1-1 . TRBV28 CASSWDNGAEAFF
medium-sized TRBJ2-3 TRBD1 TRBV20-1 CSASDRVLSTDTQYF
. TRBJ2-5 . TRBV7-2 CASSPPRIPSLETQYF
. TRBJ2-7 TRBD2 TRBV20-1 CSAREPGGGPEQYF
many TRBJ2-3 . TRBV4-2 CASSQPQPSTDTQYF
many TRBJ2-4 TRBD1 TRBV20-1 CSAPYAGGSGDIQYF
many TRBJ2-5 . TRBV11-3 CASSLDPAQVGQETQYF
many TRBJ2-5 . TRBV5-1 CASSPLTDRETQYF
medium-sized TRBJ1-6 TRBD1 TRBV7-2 CASSPGTVNSPLHF
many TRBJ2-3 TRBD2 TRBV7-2 CASSFMSGGRGDTQYF
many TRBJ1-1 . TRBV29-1 CSAQDTEAFF
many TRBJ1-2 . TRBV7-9 CASSQLLLNYGYTF
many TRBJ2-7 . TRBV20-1 CSARTTDSMRWQYF
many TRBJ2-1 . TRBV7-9 CASSLEGGRGEFF
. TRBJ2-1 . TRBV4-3 CASSQGPRPYNEQFF
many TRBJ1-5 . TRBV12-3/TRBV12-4 CASSLNSNQPQHF
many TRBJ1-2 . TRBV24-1 CATSQTLSYGYTF
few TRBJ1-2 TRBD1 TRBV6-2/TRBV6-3 CASSKQGVDLYGYTF